What follows describes a single T cell receptor beta chain. No cognate antigen has been identified for it. A much bigger clone sits one base away, suggesting this may be a read error. These data originate in a study of post-analysis software for immune sequencing data (dated by TCRdb to about 2015). Context from the whole study: The recorded disease courses included relapsing-remitting, secondary progressive and progressive-relapsing multiple sclerosis, and some patients had no subtype annotation. The patient repertoires were compared against about 10 previously published healthy control repertoires obtained from donors aged about 6 to 28 years. A subset of samples was prepared in parallel using single-end sample barcoding, then pooled and co-amplified after Illumina adapter ligation.

Findings and caveats that apply to the study as a whole: A handful of TRBV segments, including TRBV5-6, TRBV5-1 and TRBV20-1, were significantly more frequent in patients than controls. Significantly lower normalized Chao1 diversity was found in multiple sclerosis patients than in controls, suggesting substantial peripheral T-cell clonal expansion. The multiple sclerosis patient group was slightly younger than the control group. Strong co-clustering of samples prepared in the same batch was shown by direct clustering with F measure, prompting a batch-effect correction.

Library prep was done by PCR. The sample was run on an Illumina HiSeq 2500. To reduce PCR and sequencing biases, unique molecular identifiers were incorporated into the TCR beta cDNA libraries. Every 1 to 10 million input T cells yielded approximately 500,000 cDNA molecules, meaning each molecule approximated one T cell. The patient libraries were prepared and sequenced with the same protocol used for the earlier healthy control dataset. Within a given batch, samples were prepared together, multiplexed and sequenced on the same HiSeq lane. As for how the authors treated the data: MIGEC was used to process the raw barcoded reads, and molecular identifier groups with only a single read were discarded before consensus assembly and CDR3 extraction. VDJtools was used for post-analysis of the clonotype tables, and diversity was normalized by down-sampling every dataset to the size of the smallest sample. Repertoire overlap clustering matched CDR3 amino acid but not nucleotide sequences to correct batch-related cross-sample contamination. The public reads were run again by TCRdb, first through fastp at Q25 and then through MiXCR, and only productive beta chains were kept. CDR3 protein sequences are deduplicated, and each keeps its most common genes and DNA. It is TCRdb's table, rather than the study itself, that gives the V and J calls and clone size. A total of about 540,000 distinct CDR3 sequences appear in this sample, around a third of them only once. Of the sample, approximately 6% falls within the top ten clones.

At the junction V is shortened by 3 bases and J by 5 bases, with 4 bases in between. Taken from cysteine to phenylalanine, the CDR3 has 11 residues. Of the read, only the CDR3 DNA is kept; its 33 bases are in frame from base 1. To demonstrate the VDJtools post-analysis software, the study profiled TCR beta repertoires from the peripheral blood of 13 young patients with multiple sclerosis. The patients with multiple sclerosis were children and adolescents between about 6 and 17 years of age. The material sequenced was blood. Recombination joined TRBV12-3 or TRBV12-4 with TRBJ2-5, with no reliable assignment of the D segment. The sequence was obtained from a girl aged 2-17 years with multiple sclerosis. The CDR3 corresponds to CASSFWETQYF. At the DNA level, the sequence is TGTGCCAGCAGTTTTTGGGAGACCCAGTACTTC.